This T cell receptor beta chain was identified during a study of PD-L1 blockade in urothelial cancer. Study-wide context: Intravenous atezolizumab, 1,200 mg every 3 weeks, was begun by patients in the mid-2010s.

The time point denotes: peripheral blood 6 weeks after treatment start. Germline V gene lookup returns CDR1 SGHAT and CDR2 FQNNGV. V lost 5 bases to trimming and J lost 0 bases; unmatched junction nucleotides: 16. CDR3 length: 19 residues. Libraries were prepared by immunoSEQ multiplex PCR; TCRdb keeps only in-frame clonotypes and omits some of them. The top ten clones hold around 2.5% of a sample with some 51,000 clones, around 89% of them seen once. The source was PBMCs, collected around atezolizumab (anti-PD-L1) treatment. This TCR came from a man aged 55-75 years with urothelial cancer. The rearrangement uses TRBV11-2 and TRBJ1-5; 7 bases are shared with TRBD1. This CDR3 reads CASSVGQTTTPDSNQPQHF. The CDR3, as DNA: TGTGCCAGCAGCGTGGGACAGACTACGACTCCTGATAGCAATCAGCCCCAGCATTTT.